This T cell receptor beta chain was captured by sequencing in a study of CXCR3-negative and CXCR3-positive naive CD8 T cells. Broader study findings: Memory CD8+ cells showed much lower diversity, while both naive subsets were comparably high. Between one naive subset and the other, surface CD5 was comparable, and TCR strength was inferred from TRB CDR3 properties.

In the case of this clonotype: The antigen is unknown.

This CDR3 comprises 15 residues. The germline gives CDR1 MGHRA, CDR2 YSYEKL. 5' RACE with UMI labels generated the TRB cDNA libraries. Each CDR3 protein gets one entry in TCRdb, which reprocessed the 5' RACE reads and gives no DNA. The table counts over 100,000 distinct CDR3 sequences; less than 0.55% lies in the top ten. The receptor's source is a human donor in good health. Some clones in this sample may be carry-over from other donors' samples. The chain combines TRBV4-1 with TRBJ2-1; the D gene TCRdb calls, TRBD1, cannot be checked with no DNA. Sequencing used naive CXCR3- CD8+ T cells from blood. As to subset: CD45RO-CCR7+CD27+CD95- naive CD8+ T cells lacking CXCR3 (TNR3-). CDR3 residues: CASSLGQGGNNEQFF.